Listed here are 16 T cell receptor beta chains from one sample, sequenced in a study of blood T cell repertoires in COVID-19. Clones were read by immunoSEQ multiplex PCR, and TCRdb kept only the in-frame ones, dropping some. The sample has around 100,000 clones; approximately 80% are singletons. The sample taken for sequencing was peripheral blood. These receptors came from a man aged 80 or over with COVID-19, enrolled during active disease.

As regards this clone: A junction end diverges from the germline sequence, so it may reflect a read error. The chain joins TRBV19 to TRBJ1-1, with D unclear. Per the germline V gene, CDR1 is LNHDA and CDR2 is SQIVND (reference sequence). The CDR3 runs to 14 residues. The CDR3, as DNA: TGTGTCAGTAGTATAGTCGGGATGAACACTGAAGCTTTCTTT. Translation: CVSSIVGMNTEAFF.

This sequence joins TRBV5-1 and TRBJ1-5; weak D call: TRBD1 (6 bases). V was trimmed by 0 bases and J by 6 bases, leaving 13 bases between them. Germline assignment: CDR1 SGHRS and CDR2 YFSETQ. The CDR3 sequence is 15 residues long. The CDR3 sequence is CASSLGTDRFQPQHF. The CDR3 DNA reads as TGCGCCAGCAGCTTGGGGACAGACCGTTTTCAGCCCCAGCATTTT.

The chain combines TRBV2 with TRBJ2-5, with 8 bases fitting TRBD1. The CDR3 length is 14 residues. The germline V gene encodes CDR1 SNHLY and CDR2 FYNNEI. Germline trimming cut 7 bases from V and 2 bases from J; bases unmatched to any gene: 6. For the CDR3, the DNA is TGTGCCAGCACTGGGACAGGCTGGCAAGAGACCCAGTACTTC. Its translation is CASTGTGWQETQYF.

The chain recombines TRBV27 with TRBJ1-2; D ambiguous. This CDR3 has 13 amino acids. V was clipped by 5 bases and J by 4 bases, with 11 bases between them. Looked up from germline, CDR1 is MNHEY and CDR2 is SMNVEV (reference sequence). The CDR3 sequence is CASSHPSGYGYTF. The DNA of the CDR3 is TGTGCCAGCAGTCATCCTTCCGGCTATGGCTACACCTTC.

The V call is TRBV10-3, the J call TRBJ2-7, with D perhaps matching TRBD2 (7 bases). Trimming pared 0 bases from V and 2 bases from J, leaving 11 bases between. The CDR3 consists of 15 residues. The germline V gene has CDR1 ENHRY and CDR2 SYGVKD. This CDR3 reads CAISESGGGTYEQYF. CDR3 DNA sequence: TGTGCCATCAGTGAGTCCGGCGGGGGCACCTACGAGCAGTACTTC.

The chain employs TRBV29-1 and TRBJ1-1, with D possibly being TRBD1 (6 bases). The CDR3 contains 14 residues. Looked up from germline, CDR1 is SQVTM and CDR2 is ANQGSEA. V lost 4 bases, J lost 0 bases, and 12 bases lay in between. CDR3 sequence (DNA): TGCAGCGTTGGACAGGACCACATGAACACTGAAGCTTTCTTT. Its translation: CSVGQDHMNTEAFF.

The chain has TRBV9 and TRBJ2-5, with 9 bases identical to TRBD1. Germline V gives CDR1 SGDLS, CDR2 YYNGEE. V lost 0 bases to trimming and J lost 4 bases; unmatched junction nucleotides: 4. The CDR3 loop spans 15 amino acids. CDR3 in DNA: TGTGCCAGCAGCGTAGGAGGGACAGGGAGAGAGACCCAGTACTTC. This codes for CASSVGGTGRETQYF.

This clone was observed a single time. This chain joins TRBV5-1 and TRBJ2-7, with TRBD1 identical over 9 bases. CDR3 length equals 14 residues. Germline V CDR1 and CDR2: SGHRS, YFSETQ. J lost 6 bases, V lost 4 bases, and 8 bases had no gene match. CDR3 loop: CASSKGQGEGEQYF. As DNA, the CDR3 is TGCGCCAGCAGCAAGGGACAGGGCGAGGGCGAGCAGTACTTC. Based on the CDR3 plus reference TRBV5-1 and TRBJ2-7, the full variable domain is KAGVTQTPRYLIKTRGQQVTLSCSPISGHRSVSWYQQTPGQGLQFLFEYFSETQRNKGNFPGRFSGRQFSNSRSEMNVSTLELGDSALYLCASSKGQGEGEQYFGPGTRLTVT.

This chain links TRBV6-5 with TRBJ2-3; D ambiguous. Germline V gene lookup returns CDR1 MNHEY and CDR2 SVGAGI. Trimming removed 7 bases at V and 2 bases at J, with 16 bases between. The CDR3 is made up of 15 amino acids. CDR3 DNA sequence: TGTGCCAGCACCCCTGTCGGGTCTCCCACAGATACGCAGTATTTT. Encoded protein: CASTPVGSPTDTQYF.

The CDR3 sequence: CASGSSSTGRYTF. CDR3 sequence (DNA): TGTGCTAGTGGTTCCTCTTCGACAGGACGCTACACCTTC. The chain combines TRBV12-5 with TRBJ1-2; a weak D match, TRBD1 (6 bases). This CDR3 contains 13 residues. V was cut by 4 bases and J by 9 bases, with 15 bases left in between. The germline V gene has CDR1 LGHNT and CDR2 FRNRAP.

V is TRBV27 and J is TRBJ2-6; D perhaps matches TRBD2 (6 bases). This CDR3 has 19 residues. Looked up from germline, CDR1 is MNHEY and CDR2 is SMNVEV (reference sequence). V lost 3 bases, J lost 0 bases, and 18 bases lay in between. CDR3 sequence (DNA): TGTGCCAGCAGTTTGTCGAAGGGACTCACTCGCTCTGGGGCCAACGTCCTGACTTTC. Translating gives CASSLSKGLTRSGANVLTF.

V gene TRBV6-5 combines with J gene TRBJ1-2; D not certain. Germline values: CDR1 MNHEY, CDR2 SVGAGI. V lost 6 bases and J 3 bases, leaving 8 bases between the germline ends. This CDR3 has 12 amino acids. The CDR3 region has the DNA TGTGCCAGCAGCACACCACACTATGGCTACACCTTC. This sequence encodes CASSTPHYGYTF.

The CDR3 region has the DNA TGCGCCAGCAGCCCTACCATATCCGGGGAGCTGTTTTTT. Translated: CASSPTISGELFF. The rearrangement uses TRBV5-1 and TRBJ2-2; D gene unclear. CDR1 SGHRS and CDR2 YFSETQ come from the germline V gene. V was trimmed by 4 bases and J by 6 bases, leaving 10 bases between them. CDR3 size: 13 residues.

The genes are TRBV5-4 and TRBJ1-2; TRBD1 matches 7 bases. V shed 4 bases and J 4 bases; nucleotides not matched to a gene: 10. Looked up from germline, CDR1 is SGHNT and CDR2 is YYREEE (reference sequence). The CDR3 runs 15 residues. CDR3 DNA: TGTGCCAGCAGCCCCCGACAGGGTCTAGGCTATGGCTACACCTTC. This gives the protein CASSPRQGLGYGYTF.

The J gene is TRBJ1-1, the V gene TRBV7-9; no clear D. The CDR3 is 14 amino acids. The V gene lost 1 base and the J gene lost 5 bases, with 11 bases spanning the gap. Germline V lookup: CDR1 SEHNR, CDR2 FQNEAQ (reference sequence). The CDR3 nucleotides read TGTGCCAGCAGCTTAGTCGTCGGGGTGACTGAAGCTTTCTTT. Translation: CASSLVVGVTEAFF. The full variable domain, with the rest looked up from reference TRBV7-9 and TRBJ1-1, is DTGVSQNPRHKITKRGQNVTFRCDPISEHNRLYWYRQTLGQGPEFLTYFQNEAQLEKSRLLSDRFSAERPKGSFSTLEIQRTEQGDSAMYLCASSLVVGVTEAFFGQGTRLTVV.

The V call is TRBV29-1, the J call TRBJ2-4; D ambiguous. Germline V lookup: CDR1 SQVTM, CDR2 ANQGSEA. The CDR3 length is 15 residues. The germline V and J ends were trimmed by 4 bases and 0 bases, with 13 bases remaining between them. DNA of the CDR3: TGCAGCGTTGTCGAGGAGTTCCTAGCCAAAAACATTCAGTACTTC. Translation: CSVVEEFLAKNIQYF.